This is a list of T cell receptor beta chains from one sample in a study of blood T cell repertoires in COVID-19. The data were produced by immunoSEQ multiplex PCR, yet TCRdb's version contains in-frame clones alone and is incomplete. Here the sample spans tens of thousands of clones, 79% being singletons. Sequencing input: peripheral blood. The source of these receptors is a human donor in a cohort sampled during active COVID-19. The CDR3 runs from the conserved cysteine through the conserved F or W. D genes are given only for firm matches. Clone size is shown for a subset of rows, as once, few, many or a class of expanded clone.

- | TRBD1 | TRBJ1-1 | TRBV5-1 | TGCGCCAGCAGCGGTACAGGGGCCAGAAGCACTGAAGCTTTCTTT | CASSGTGARSTEAFF
once | - | TRBJ1-1 | TRBV11-2 | TGTGCCAGCAGCTTAGACAAGGCGACAGAAGCTTTCTTT | CASSLDKATEAFF
few | - | TRBJ1-5 | TRBV5-1 | TGCGCCAGCAGCTTGGGGCAGGTGGGTCAGCCCCAGCATTTT | CASSLGQVGQPQHF
- | - | TRBJ1-3 | TRBV11-2 | TGTGCCAGCAGCTTAGCGATACAGACAGGTATCTCTGGAAACACCATATATTTT | CASSLAIQTGISGNTIYF
- | TRBD1 | TRBJ1-1 | TRBV10-3 | TGTGCCATCAAGCGCGGGACAGGGGACGGTGTCGGAGCTTTCTTT | CAIKRGTGDGVGAFF
- | - | TRBJ2-2 | TRBV30 | TGTGCCTGTCTAAAGGCGGGGACGGTCGCTATTGGCACCGGGGAGCTGTTTTTT | CACLKAGTVAIGTGELFF
once | - | TRBJ1-5 | TRBV27 | TGTGCCAGCAGTTCCTACAGGGCCGATCAGCCCCAGCATTTT | CASSSYRADQPQHF
- | - | TRBJ2-2 | TRBV18 | TGTGCCAGCTCCCGACAGTCCGGGGAGCTGTTTTTT | CASSRQSGELFF
- | TRBD1 | TRBJ1-1 | TRBV30 | TGTGCCTGGAGTCCTACAGGGGCCACTGAAGCTTTCTTT | CAWSPTGATEAFF
- | - | TRBJ2-4 | TRBV7-8 | TGTGCCAGCAGCCCACATATGGCCAAAAACATTCAGTACTTC | CASSPHMAKNIQYF
- | TRBD2 | TRBJ2-1 | TRBV19 | TGTGCCAGTAGTATGGAGGGGCCAGGACTAGCGGGAGGGCCCCACAATGAGCAGTTCTTC | CASSMEGPGLAGGPHNEQFF
few | - | TRBJ2-1 | TRBV9 | TGTGCCAGCAGCGCTGGGTCCGCGGGGTACAATGAGCAGTTCTTC | CASSAGSAGYNEQFF
- | TRBD1 | TRBJ1-2 | TRBV11-3 | TGTGCCAGCAGCAGCGACAGGGAAGATGGCTACACCTTC | CASSSDREDGYTF
- | TRBD1 | TRBJ2-5 | TRBV11-3 | TGTGCCAGCAGCCTACAGGGGGAGACCCAGTACTTC | CASSLQGETQYF
- | - | TRBJ2-3 | TRBV18 | TGTGCCAGCTCAGGAAGCGGGCGGGGCACAGATACGCAGTATTTT | CASSGSGRGTDTQYF
- | TRBD1 | TRBJ1-4 | TRBV4-2 | TGTGCCAGCAGCCAAGAAGATCTCCGACAGGGTAATGAAAAACTGTTTTTT | CASSQEDLRQGNEKLFF
- | - | TRBJ1-1 | TRBV7-3 | TGTGCCAGCAGCTTAAGCAACCGCGGCACTGAAGCTTTCTTT | CASSLSNRGTEAFF
- | - | TRBJ2-3 | TRBV6-5 | TGTGCCAGCAGTTACGGGACAAAGGCAGATACGCAGTATTTT | CASSYGTKADTQYF
- | TRBD2 | TRBJ2-7 | TRBV29-1 | TGCAGCGTTGAAGCTCCAGAAGGGAGGGATCCCTACGAGCAGTACTTC | CSVEAPEGRDPYEQYF
- | - | TRBJ1-1 | TRBV19 | TGTGCCAGTAGTATAGGGACAGTCAACACTGAAGCTTTCTTT | CASSIGTVNTEAFF
- | - | TRBJ2-5 | TRBV6-5 | TGTGCCAGCAGCTCAGACAGCGGGGAGACCCAGTACTTC | CASSSDSGETQYF
- | - | TRBJ1-1 | TRBV19 | TGTGCCAGTAGGGTCCGGGGGGGAGAAGGGACTGAAGCTTTCTTT | CASRVRGGEGTEAFF
- | - | TRBJ1-1 | TRBV30 | TGTGCCTGGAGTTCAGGGCCGAACACTGAAGCTTTCTTT | CAWSSGPNTEAFF
- | - | TRBJ1-5 | TRBV7-9 | TGTGCCAGCAGTTTTCAGACAGAGAATCAGCCCCAGCATTTT | CASSFQTENQPQHF
- | - | TRBJ2-3 | TRBV18 | TGTGCCAGCTCACCTCCGGGACTCAGCACAGATACGCAGTATTTT | CASSPPGLSTDTQYF
- | - | TRBJ1-1 | TRBV9 | TGTGCCAGCAGCGTAGCCCAGGGCCCTATGAACACTGAAGCTTTCTTT | CASSVAQGPMNTEAFF
- | TRBD2 | TRBJ2-2 | TRBV19 | TGTGCCAGTAGTATTGGCGGGGGGGCAGGCACCGGGGAGCTGTTTTTT | CASSIGGGAGTGELFF
- | TRBD2 | TRBJ2-7 | TRBV3-1/TRBV3-2 | TGTGCCAGCAGCTCGGGGGGGGGATCCTACGAGCAGTACTTC | CASSSGGGSYEQYF
- | - | TRBJ1-5 | TRBV6-2/TRBV6-3 | TGTGCCAGCAGTTACTCGAGAGGAGGAAATCAGCCCCAGCATTTT | CASSYSRGGNQPQHF
- | - | TRBJ1-1 | TRBV7-8 | TGTGCCAGCAGCTCGAATTCCTTCCTACCTTTCTTT | CASSSNSFLPFF
- | - | TRBJ1-6 | TRBV2 | TGTGCCAGCAAGTCGGGGGGGACCTATAATTCACCCCTCCACTTT | CASKSGGTYNSPLHF
- | TRBD1 | TRBJ1-2 | TRBV2 | TGTGCCAGCAGTGAAGCTGTGGGGGGAGACAGGGGCCATGGCTACACCTTC | CASSEAVGGDRGHGYTF
- | TRBD1 | TRBJ2-5 | TRBV7-3 | TGTGCCAGCAGCTTGACAGGGGGCTTGGGAGAGACCCAGTACTTC | CASSLTGGLGETQYF
- | - | TRBJ2-2 | TRBV3-1/TRBV3-2 | TGTGCCAGCAGCCATCCAGGGTATAGCGGGGAGCTGTTTTTT | CASSHPGYSGELFF
- | - | TRBJ1-5 | TRBV19 | TGTGCCAGTAGTAGAACGGACAGTTACAGCAATCAGCCCCAGCATTTT | CASSRTDSYSNQPQHF
- | TRBD2 | TRBJ2-3 | TRBV4-2 | TGTGCCAGCAGCCAGGGACTAAGCACAGATACGCAGTATTTT | CASSQGLSTDTQYF
- | TRBD1 | TRBJ2-2 | TRBV15 | TGTGCCACCAGCACCGACAGGGGGCGGACCGGGGAGCTGTTTTTT | CATSTDRGRTGELFF
- | TRBD2 | TRBJ2-5 | TRBV11-3 | TGTGCCAGCAGCGCCGGCCAGCGGGAGGAAGAGACCCAGTACTTC | CASSAGQREEETQYF
few | - | TRBJ1-1 | TRBV30 | TGTGCCTGGATGAGGCAGATGAACACTGAAGCTTTCTTT | CAWMRQMNTEAFF
once | - | TRBJ1-2 | TRBV7-9 | TGTGCCAGCAGGCGGGGAGGGACTGGCTACACCTTC | CASRRGGTGYTF
- | - | TRBJ2-7 | TRBV27 | TGTGCCAGCAGCAACTCAGGGCCCTACGAGCAGTACTTC | CASSNSGPYEQYF
- | - | TRBJ2-7 | TRBV28 | TGTGCCAGCAGTTTATTCTACGACAGAGCCTACGAGCAGTACTTC | CASSLFYDRAYEQYF
few | TRBD1 | TRBJ1-5 | TRBV6-5 | TGTGCCAGCAGTTTGGGACAGGGCCCCCAGCCCCAGCATTTT | CASSLGQGPQPQHF
- | - | TRBJ2-3 | TRBV19 | TGTGCCAGTAGTACTAGCGCAGCCAGCACAGATACGCAGTATTTT | CASSTSAASTDTQYF
- | TRBD1 | TRBJ1-1 | TRBV28 | TGTGCCAGCAGTATATTATTACAGGGGGGACCAGGGTTACAAGCTTTCTTT | CASSILLQGGPGLQAFF
- | TRBD1 | TRBJ2-7 | TRBV6-6 | TGTGCCAGCAGTTACGGGGACAGCAGCTCCTACGAGCAGTACTTC | CASSYGDSSSYEQYF
- | TRBD1 | TRBJ1-4 | TRBV19 | TGTGCCAGTAGTCGTCGGTCAGGGGGTGCAACTAATGAAAAACTGTTTTTT | CASSRRSGGATNEKLFF
once | TRBD1 | TRBJ1-2 | TRBV6-5 | TGTGCCAGCAGTTACTCGGGACAGGGGGTTTTCACCTTC | CASSYSGQGVFTF
- | TRBD1 | TRBJ2-7 | TRBV6-6 | TGTGCCAGCAGGGGACAGAAGACTTTTATCCACCAGTACTTC | CASRGQKTFIHQYF
- | TRBD2 | TRBJ2-1 | TRBV15 | TGTGCCACCAGCAGAGGACTAGCGGGAGGATACAATGAGCAGTTCTTC | CATSRGLAGGYNEQFF
- | TRBD2 | TRBJ2-7 | TRBV19 | TGTGCCAGTAGTATAGGCCTAGCGGGAGGAGTCTCCTACGAGCAGTACTTC | CASSIGLAGGVSYEQYF
- | - | TRBJ2-2 | TRBV7-9 | TGTGCCAGCAGCACAGACAGAGTTCGCGTCGCCGGGGAGCTGTTTTTT | CASSTDRVRVAGELFF
- | TRBD2 | TRBJ2-1 | TRBV11-3 | TGTGCCAGCAGTCCTAGCGGGAGAGGGAAGAATGAGCAGTTCTTC | CASSPSGRGKNEQFF
- | TRBD2 | TRBJ2-7 | TRBV3-1/TRBV3-2 | TGTGCCAGCAGCCAAGGACTAGCGGCGTTAAACTACGAGCAGTACTTC | CASSQGLAALNYEQYF